The rows below give T cell receptor beta chains drawn from one sample of a study of liver allograft versus peripheral blood T cells. Using its own MiXCR run on the reads, TCRdb lists one record per CDR3 protein. Of about 3,500 distinct CDR3 sequences listed, 14% to 15% were seen once; the top ten hold about 3%. The receptors originated from a human patient who had a liver transplant. The graft donor may have given rise to some T cells. CDR3s include the opening cysteine and the closing phenylalanine or tryptophan. Each record gives: D gene, J gene, V gene, clone size, CDR3 DNA, CDR3 protein. The D gene is left open where the match is weak. Expanded clones get a size class; other rows say once, few or many, or leave the size out.

- TRBJ2-7 TRBV5-4 medium-sized TGTGCCAGCAGCCATGAGGGCTACGAGCAGTACTTC CASSHEGYEQYF
- TRBJ1-3 TRBV10-1 medium-sized TGCGCCAGCAGTTTATACACTGACTCTGGAAACACCATATATTTT CASSLYTDSGNTIYF
TRBD1 TRBJ2-1 TRBV15 large TGTGCCACCAGCAGAGCCCGGACAGGTACCTACAATGAGCAGTTCTTC CATSRARTGTYNEQFF
- TRBJ1-5 TRBV29-1 medium-sized TGCAGCGTTGGTGAGGGTCATCAGCCCCAGCATTTT CSVGEGHQPQHF
TRBD1 TRBJ2-7 TRBV28 many TGTGCCAGCAGTTTCCAGGGACAGGGCCTGTACGAGCAGTACTTC CASSFQGQGLYEQYF
TRBD2 TRBJ2-1 TRBV27 medium-sized TGTGCCAGCAGTTTACTAGCGGGAGACCCATACAATGAGCAGTTCTTC CASSLLAGDPYNEQFF
- TRBJ1-2 TRBV9 medium-sized TGTGCCAGCAGCGTAGAAGACGGTATTAACTATGGCTACACCTTC CASSVEDGINYGYTF
- TRBJ1-3 TRBV7-9 many TGTGCCAGCAGCGAGGGACGAAACACCATATATTTT CASSEGRNTIYF
- TRBJ2-5 TRBV28 few TGTGCCAGCTTCAGCTATATCCGATCGGGATCTGGGGAGACCCAGTACTTC CASFSYIRSGSGETQYF
- TRBJ2-3 TRBV7-2 - TGTGCCAGCAGCTTAGCGCGTAGAGATACGCAGTATTTT CASSLARRDTQYF
TRBD1 TRBJ1-4 TRBV6-2/TRBV6-3 medium-sized TGTGCCAGCAGACGACAGGGTGATGAGATTTGGGAAAAACTGTTTTTT CASRRQGDEIWEKLFF
TRBD2 TRBJ2-5 TRBV19 medium-sized TGTGCCAGTAGTGCAATAGCGGGAGTTTTGGAGACCCAGTACTTC CASSAIAGVLETQYF
- TRBJ1-1 TRBV12-3/TRBV12-4 - TGTGCCAGCAGCTGGGACGGCACTGAAGCTTTCTTT CASSWDGTEAFF
TRBD1 TRBJ2-3 TRBV11-3 - TGTGCCAGCAGCGGGACAGAGGCAGATACGCAGTATTTT CASSGTEADTQYF
- TRBJ2-5 TRBV14 medium-sized TGTGCCAGCAGCCGGGGACAAAGAGAGACCCAGTACTTC CASSRGQRETQYF
- TRBJ2-5 TRBV27 - TGTGCCAGCAGCCCCCCCCGGCTTCACCAAGAGACCCAGTACTTC CASSPPRLHQETQYF
- TRBJ2-3 TRBV7-9 medium-sized TGTGCCCTTACGCAGGACATTAAAGGAGATACGCAGTATTTT CALTQDIKGDTQYF
- TRBJ2-3 TRBV13 medium-sized TGTGCCAGCAGCGGGGGGAGGCTCACAGATACGCAGTATTTT CASSGGRLTDTQYF
- TRBJ2-1 TRBV19 medium-sized TGTGCCAGTAGTATAGGGGGTGGTGAGCAGTTCTTC CASSIGGGEQFF
- TRBJ2-3 TRBV7-3 many TGTGCCAGCAGCCCAGGGGACACCCGCACAGATACGCAGTATTTT CASSPGDTRTDTQYF